The 9 T cell receptor beta chains reported below all come from one sample, sequenced in a study of CD8 T cells in Susac syndrome. Reverse transcription of about 0.45 to 1 ug RNA was carried out with random hexamers. From the immunoSEQ multiplex PCR reads, TCRdb called clonotypes with MiXCR, one entry per CDR3 protein. The sample has 150,000 to 190,000 distinct CDR3 sequences, just under 97% seen once. Input material: CD8+ T cells from PBMCs. The receptor set was obtained from a human donor with multiple sclerosis.

This clonotype was observed once. This chain links TRBV7-9 with TRBJ2-7, with 8 nucleotides matching TRBD1. The junction had 8 bases not matched to a gene; V was cut back by 4 bases and J by 0 bases. Germline V gene data show CDR1 as SEHNR and CDR2 as FQNEAQ (reference sequence). The CDR3 is made up of 16 amino acids. CDR3: CASSYGQGLSSYEQYF. CDR3 bases: TGTGCCAGCAGCTACGGACAGGGACTTTCCTCCTACGAGCAGTACTTC.

The chain links TRBV5-6 to TRBJ2-5; 9 nucleotides match TRBD1. J gave up 4 bases and V 3 bases, and 16 bases lay outside the gene matches. Germline lookup yields CDR1 SGHDT and CDR2 YYEEEE. This CDR3 contains 18 residues. The CDR3 spells CASSYVPGQGWGAETQYF. The CDR3 bases are TGTGCCAGCAGCTACGTCCCGGGACAGGGATGGGGGGCAGAGACCCAGTACTTC.

This chain links TRBV29-1 with TRBJ1-1, with D unclear. This CDR3 is 10 amino acids long. Trimming took 1 base from V and 6 from J, leaving 3 bases between them. The germline CDR1 and CDR2 sequences are SQVTM and ANQGSEA. The CDR3 region is CSVEVAEAFF. CDR3 nucleotide sequence: TGCAGCGTTGAAGTCGCTGAAGCTTTCTTT.

In the case of this clonotype: A read error may produce the germline difference seen at one junction end. The J gene is TRBJ2-7, the V gene TRBV29-1; no clear D. Germline values: CDR1 SQVTM, CDR2 ANQGSEA. This CDR3 contains 11 residues. The CDR3 loop is CSVQDNYEQYF. Written as DNA, the CDR3 is TGCAGCGTTCAAGACAACTACGAGCAGTACTTC.

The chain links TRBV24-1 to TRBJ1-3; D ambiguous. Germline lookup yields CDR1 KGHDR and CDR2 SFDVKD. V lost 12 bases and J lost 0, with 14 bases in between. There are 14 residues in the CDR3. The CDR3 loop reads CASDVLNSGNTIYF. DNA for the CDR3: TGTGCCTCGGACGTTTTAAACTCTGGAAACACCATATATTTT.

Only one count was recorded for this clonotype. The CDR3 spells CASSQGLYEQYF. Written as DNA, the CDR3 is TGTGCCAGCAGTCAGGGACTTTACGAGCAGTACTTC. The V gene is TRBV14, the J gene TRBJ2-7, with D possibly TRBD2 on 6 matching bases. Trimming took 6 bases from V and 4 from J, leaving 10 bases between them. The CDR3 has 12 residues. CDR1 is SGHDN, CDR2 FVKESK, per germline.

The chain recombines TRBV30 with TRBJ2-2, with D possibly being TRBD1 (5 bases). The V end was cut by 4 bases, the J end by 5 bases, with 11 bases between. The CDR3 runs 13 residues. The V gene's germline CDR1 is GTSNPN and CDR2 SVGIG (reference sequence). Here the CDR3 reads CAWNGQGTGELFF. The DNA of the CDR3 is TGTGCCTGGAACGGACAAGGGACCGGGGAGCTGTTTTTT. The variable domain in full, with the rest retrieved from reference TRBV30 and TRBJ2-2, is SQTIHQWPATLVQPVGSPLSLECTVEGTSNPNLYWYRQAAGRGLQLLFYSVGIGQISSEVPQNLSASRPQDRQFILSSKKLLLSDSGFYLCAWNGQGTGELFFGEGSRLTVL.

The CDR3 region has the DNA TGCAGTGCGGGGGGGAGTGGGGCTTTCTTT. Its protein product is CSAGGSGAFF. The chain combines TRBV20-1 with TRBJ1-1, with D perhaps matching TRBD1 (5 bases). The germline CDR1 and CDR2 sequences are DFQATT and SNEGSKA (reference sequence). Trimming shortened V by 6 bases and J by 11 bases, and 13 bases separated the two germline ends. This CDR3 has 10 residues.

Only one count was recorded for this clonotype. The chain combines TRBV12-3 or TRBV12-4 with TRBJ1-1; D uncertain. The germline V and J ends were trimmed by 3 bases and 6 bases, with 8 bases remaining between them. The CDR3 covers 12 residues. This CDR3 reads CASSFTQAEAFF. DNA of the CDR3: TGTGCCAGCAGTTTTACTCAGGCTGAAGCTTTCTTT.